A single count supports the clone carrying this T cell receptor (beta chain). Mismatch with germline at one junction end may stem from a read error. PCR involved 60 Vbeta and 13 Jbeta primers. Profiling relied on immunoSEQ multiplex PCR, and the TCRdb table lists in-frame clones only, not all of them. The data hold about 160,000 clones, with roughly four fifths observed a single time. The sample is drawn from a study of cytomegalovirus exposure and HLA in healthy donors. Across the whole study: Unique TCRs numbering around 85 million, obtained from HLA-typed donors, made up an early data release.

Per germline, CDR1 SEHNR and CDR2 FQNEAQ (reference sequence). This CDR3 comprises 12 residues. The rearrangement links TRBV7-9 to TRBJ2-3; D remains unclear. The sequence was obtained from a man aged 45 to 65 in good health and CMV-seropositive. Material: PBMCs. This CDR3 reads CSSTPSLGSQYF. CDR3 DNA: TGTTCCAGCACCCCCTCTTTGGGTAGCCAGTATTTT.